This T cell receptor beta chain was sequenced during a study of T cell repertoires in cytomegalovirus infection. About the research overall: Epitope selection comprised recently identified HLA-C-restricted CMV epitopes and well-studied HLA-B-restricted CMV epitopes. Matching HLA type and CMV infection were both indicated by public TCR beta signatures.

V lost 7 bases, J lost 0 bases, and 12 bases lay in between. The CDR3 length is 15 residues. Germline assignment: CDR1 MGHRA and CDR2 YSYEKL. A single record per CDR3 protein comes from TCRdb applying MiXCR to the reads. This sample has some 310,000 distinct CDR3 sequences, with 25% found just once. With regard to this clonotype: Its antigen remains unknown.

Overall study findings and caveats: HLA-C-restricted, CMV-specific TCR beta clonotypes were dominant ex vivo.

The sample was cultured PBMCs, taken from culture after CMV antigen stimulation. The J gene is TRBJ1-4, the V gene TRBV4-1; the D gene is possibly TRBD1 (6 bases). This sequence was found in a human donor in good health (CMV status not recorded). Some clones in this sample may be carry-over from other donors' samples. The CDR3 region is CASTNRAATNEKLFF. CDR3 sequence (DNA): TGCGCCAGCACCAACAGGGCCGCAACTAATGAAAAACTGTTTTTT.